Presented here are 15 T cell receptor beta chains from one specimen sequenced in a study of cytomegalovirus exposure and HLA in healthy donors. The PCR used 60 Vbeta and 13 Jbeta primers. This table comes from immunoSEQ multiplex PCR, and its TCRdb copy is limited to in-frame clones, with some not included. The table has over 100,000 clones, roughly four fifths seen once. What was sequenced was PBMCs. All receptors derive from a woman between 45 and 60 years old in good health and CMV-seropositive.

Of note for this clone: Mismatch with germline at one junction end may stem from a read error. This chain links TRBV6-6 with TRBJ2-3, with D unresolved. The CDR3 totals 14 residues. Per the germline V gene, CDR1 is MNHNY and CDR2 is SVGAGI (reference sequence). CDR3 amino acids: CASGYISGTDTQYF. DNA of the CDR3: TGTGCCAGCGGTTATATCTCAGGCACAGATACGCAGTATTTT.

V gene TRBV7-8 combines with J gene TRBJ1-3; D perhaps matches TRBD1 (6 bases). The V gene's germline CDR1 is SGHVS and CDR2 FQNEAQ. There are 17 residues in the CDR3. Trimming took 10 bases from V and 0 from J, leaving 22 bases between them. CDR3: CATTPLQGPFSGNTIYF. CDR3 DNA sequence: TGTGCCACCACCCCCCTCCAGGGGCCGTTCTCTGGAAACACCATATATTTT.

This chain connects TRBV6-5 to TRBJ1-1, with 11 bases that match TRBD1. The CDR3 totals 14 residues. Trimming removed 8 bases from V and 5 bases from J; junction bases left unmatched: 7. Per germline, CDR1 MNHEY and CDR2 SVGAGI. The CDR3 reads CASFIWDRGTEAFF. The CDR3 DNA follows: TGTGCCAGCTTTATCTGGGACAGGGGGACTGAAGCTTTCTTT.

The chain uses TRBV7-3 and TRBJ2-7; the match to TRBD1 covers 10 bases. CDR1 and CDR2 (germline): SGHTA, FQGTGA. The CDR3 extends over 13 amino acids. The junction had 1 base not matched to a gene; V was cut back by 3 bases and J by 5 bases. The CDR3 is CASSFGQGDEQYF. DNA of the CDR3: TGTGCCAGCAGCTTCGGACAGGGGGACGAGCAGTACTTC.

The chain employs TRBV15 and TRBJ2-1; TRBD2 aligns across 9 bases. With 2 bases clipped from V and 0 bases from J, the junction kept 5 bases outside the gene matches. CDR3 length equals 17 residues. Per germline, CDR1 LNHNV and CDR2 YYDKDF (reference sequence). CDR3 sequence (DNA): TGTGCCACCAGCAGAAGACTAGCGGTTCTCTCCTACAATGAGCAGTTCTTC. This translates into CATSRRLAVLSYNEQFF.

V gene TRBV15 combines with J gene TRBJ2-2, with D possibly TRBD1 on 6 matching bases. CDR1 is LNHNV, CDR2 YYDKDF, per germline (reference sequence). The V end was cut by 3 bases, the J end by 4 bases, with 18 bases between. This CDR3 comprises 17 residues. In nucleotides, the CDR3 is TGTGCCACCAGCAGGTGGGGACGGGACATTTCCACCGGGGAGCTGTTTTTT. Its protein product is CATSRWGRDISTGELFF.

This CDR3 reads CASSPLPGLAGGDTQYF. In DNA, the CDR3 is TGCGCCAGCAGCCCCCTACCGGGACTAGCGGGAGGAGATACGCAGTATTTT. The gene calls are TRBV5-1 and TRBJ2-3; 15 bases are a match to TRBD2. Losses at the gene ends were 4 bases for V and 5 bases for J; bases not matched to a gene: 8. The germline V gene has CDR1 SGHRS and CDR2 YFSETQ. CDR3 length: 17 amino acids.

V is TRBV9 and J is TRBJ2-5, with TRBD1 matching 7 bases. With 3 bases clipped from V and 7 bases from J, the junction kept 9 bases outside the gene matches. Germline CDR1 reads SGDLS; CDR2 reads YYNGEE. This CDR3 is 14 amino acids long. CDR3: CASSAIQGFGTQYF. The DNA of the CDR3 is TGTGCCAGCAGCGCCATACAGGGGTTCGGGACCCAGTACTTC.

Regarding this clone: The sample carries other DNA sequences with the same CDR3. The V gene is TRBV5-1, the J gene TRBJ2-5; 12 bases agree with TRBD2. V was pared by 5 bases and J by 2 bases, with 1 base of the junction left unmatched. The CDR3 has 14 amino acids. From germline, CDR1 is SGHRS and CDR2 YFSETQ. CDR3 bases: TGCGCCAGCAGAGGACTAGCGGGGCAAGAGACCCAGTACTTC. As protein: CASRGLAGQETQYF.

The rearrangement uses TRBV6-5 and TRBJ2-7, with TRBD2 matching over 9 bases. The CDR3 runs 15 residues. Per germline, CDR1 MNHEY and CDR2 SVGAGI. J gave up 5 bases and V 0 bases, and 5 bases lay outside the gene matches. CDR3 sequence: CASSYSGLAGNEQYF. Here the CDR3 DNA reads TGTGCCAGCAGTTACTCAGGTCTAGCGGGAAACGAGCAGTACTTC.

This clone was detected a few times. The V gene is TRBV5-1, the J gene TRBJ2-7, with TRBD1 matching over 9 bases. CDR3 length: 14 amino acids. Losses at the gene ends were 4 bases for V and 9 bases for J; bases not matched to a gene: 11. Germline V CDR1 and CDR2: SGHRS, YFSETQ. CDR3 sequence reads: CASSPYEQGALQYF. The CDR3 DNA is TGCGCCAGCAGCCCCTACGAACAGGGGGCCTTGCAGTACTTC.

The J gene is TRBJ2-7, the V gene TRBV9; 11 positions agree with TRBD1. Per the germline V gene, CDR1 is SGDLS and CDR2 is YYNGEE. The junction had 12 bases not matched to a gene; V was cut back by 4 bases and J by 6 bases. There are 16 residues in the CDR3. The CDR3 nucleotides read TGTGCCAGCAGCCCCCAGGTCGGGGGACAGGGGGGCGAGCAGTACTTC. It is translated as CASSPQVGGQGGEQYF.

The rearrangement uses TRBV7-9 and TRBJ1-2; 7 bases fit TRBD1. The CDR3 is made up of 13 amino acids. The germline V gene has CDR1 SEHNR and CDR2 FQNEAQ (reference sequence). V was clipped by 5 bases and J by 4 bases; unmatched bases: 4. The CDR3 bases are TGTGCCAGCAGCCGGGCAGGGGGCTATGGCTACACCTTC. Translation gives CASSRAGGYGYTF.

The V call is TRBV2, the J call TRBJ1-3; D perhaps matches TRBD1 (6 bases). The CDR3 spans 14 residues. CDR1 is SNHLY, CDR2 FYNNEI, per germline. Trimming removed 7 bases from V and 1 base from J, with 11 bases in between. The CDR3 nucleotides read TGTGCCAGCAAAGAGGACAGATCTGGAAACACCATATATTTT. Translation gives CASKEDRSGNTIYF.

V usage is TRBV7-2 and J usage is TRBJ2-1, with 10 positions matching TRBD2. CDR1 and CDR2 from the germline V gene are SGHTA and FQGNSA. Trimming took 4 bases from V and 7 from J; bases not matched to a gene: 7. The CDR3 totals 15 residues. The CDR3 DNA follows: TGTGCCAGCAGCTCCAGAGCGGGGGGGCCGAATGAGCAGTTCTTC. Its translation: CASSSRAGGPNEQFF.